This is a list of T cell receptor beta chains from one sample in a study of T cell repertoires in cytomegalovirus infection. Their specific antigens are unknown. TCRdb re-called the reads through MiXCR, storing one row per CDR3 protein. The sample shows under 150,000 distinct CDR3 sequences, under 30% of them seen only once. The sequenced sample consisted of PBMCs, sequenced either directly or after in vitro stimulation (not recorded which). All receptors derive from a human donor in good health (CMV status not recorded). Some clones in this sample may be carry-over from other donors' samples. The CDR3 runs from the conserved cysteine through the conserved F or W. The order of the fields is clone size, V gene, D gene, J gene, CDR3 DNA, CDR3 protein. D genes are given only for firm matches. Clone sizes are given selectively: once, few, many, or a class where the clone is expanded.

clone size: few
V gene: TRBV19
D gene: TRBD1
J gene: TRBJ2-7
CDR3 DNA: TGTGCCAGTAGTAGGGACAGGGGTTACGAGCAGTACTTC
CDR3 protein: CASSRDRGYEQYF

clone size: .
V gene: TRBV7-4
D gene: TRBD2
J gene: TRBJ2-1
CDR3 DNA: TGTGCCGCTCGGGAAGCGGGATCCTACAATGAGCAGTTCTTC
CDR3 protein: CAAREAGSYNEQFF

clone size: many
V gene: TRBV7-9
D gene: .
J gene: TRBJ1-5
CDR3 DNA: TGTGCCAGCAGCTTAGAAGTCGGAAGTGGCAATCAGCCCCAGCATTTT
CDR3 protein: CASSLEVGSGNQPQHF

clone size: many
V gene: TRBV7-2
D gene: TRBD2
J gene: TRBJ2-2
CDR3 DNA: TGTGCCAGCTCCCCAATGGGGGGGACCCCCACCGGGGAGCTGTTTTTT
CDR3 protein: CASSPMGGTPTGELFF

clone size: few
V gene: TRBV10-1
D gene: .
J gene: TRBJ2-5
CDR3 DNA: TGCGCCAGCAGTGAGGGATTTGTTGGAGAGACCCAGTACTTC
CDR3 protein: CASSEGFVGETQYF

clone size: .
V gene: TRBV7-9
D gene: .
J gene: TRBJ2-5
CDR3 DNA: TGTGCCAGCAGCTTAGGGGCAGGCTTCCCGGAGACCCAGTACTTC
CDR3 protein: CASSLGAGFPETQYF

clone size: few
V gene: TRBV7-2
D gene: .
J gene: TRBJ2-1
CDR3 DNA: TGTGCCAGCAGCCTAGGGGGGGGGGGGCAGCAGTTCTTC
CDR3 protein: CASSLGGGGQQFF

clone size: .
V gene: TRBV7-6
D gene: TRBD2
J gene: TRBJ2-2
CDR3 DNA: TGTGCCAGCAGCCCCTTAGGGACTAGCGGGAGCAGCGGGGAGCTGTTTTTT
CDR3 protein: CASSPLGTSGSSGELFF

clone size: many
V gene: TRBV7-8
D gene: .
J gene: TRBJ1-4
CDR3 DNA: TGTGCCAGCAGCTTAGGACAGTTCATTTCTGCAACTAATGAAAAACTGTTTTTT
CDR3 protein: CASSLGQFISATNEKLFF

clone size: few
V gene: TRBV29-1
D gene: TRBD1
J gene: TRBJ2-2
CDR3 DNA: TGCAGCGTTAGGGGACAGGTCCTCACCGGGGAGCTGTTTTTT
CDR3 protein: CSVRGQVLTGELFF

clone size: many
V gene: TRBV6-5
D gene: .
J gene: TRBJ2-7
CDR3 DNA: TGTGCCAGCAGTTACCACCAGTCCTACGAGCAGTACTTC
CDR3 protein: CASSYHQSYEQYF

clone size: .
V gene: TRBV5-1
D gene: .
J gene: TRBJ1-4
CDR3 DNA: TGCGCCAGCAGCTTCCCGGGAGAAGAAAAACTGTTTTTT
CDR3 protein: CASSFPGEEKLFF

clone size: .
V gene: TRBV4-3
D gene: TRBD1
J gene: TRBJ1-2
CDR3 DNA: TGCGCCAGCAGCCAAAGGACAGGGGAATACTATGGCTACACCTTC
CDR3 protein: CASSQRTGEYYGYTF

clone size: few
V gene: TRBV5-1
D gene: .
J gene: TRBJ2-7
CDR3 DNA: TGCGCCAGCAGCTTGGCTAGGGGAATCGCCCTTACCTACGAGCAGTACTTC
CDR3 protein: CASSLARGIALTYEQYF

clone size: .
V gene: TRBV29-1
D gene: .
J gene: TRBJ2-1
CDR3 DNA: TGCAGCGCCTCGTCCAGCGATGAGCAGTTCTTC
CDR3 protein: CSASSSDEQFF

clone size: few
V gene: TRBV7-2
D gene: .
J gene: TRBJ2-3
CDR3 DNA: TGTGCCAGCAGCTCCTGGGGGACGCCGTCGGAGACGCAGTATTTT
CDR3 protein: CASSSWGTPSETQYF

clone size: many
V gene: TRBV7-2
D gene: TRBD2
J gene: TRBJ2-2
CDR3 DNA: TGTGCCAGCAGCTACTCCTGGACTAGCGGGAGGGCCGGGGAGCTGTTTTTT
CDR3 protein: CASSYSWTSGRAGELFF

clone size: many
V gene: TRBV19
D gene: TRBD1
J gene: TRBJ1-1
CDR3 DNA: TGTGCCAGTAGTGACCGACAGGGCAGGTCGGCTTTCTTT
CDR3 protein: CASSDRQGRSAFF

clone size: .
V gene: TRBV6-1
D gene: TRBD1
J gene: TRBJ1-5
CDR3 DNA: TGTGCCAGCAGTGAACAGGGGGTCGCATCCCAGCCCCAGCATTTT
CDR3 protein: CASSEQGVASQPQHF

clone size: few
V gene: TRBV4-2
D gene: .
J gene: TRBJ1-5
CDR3 DNA: TGTGCCAGCAGCCAAGATACCGCAACAGGGATCAATCAGCCCCAGCATTTT
CDR3 protein: CASSQDTATGINQPQHF

clone size: .
V gene: TRBV20-1
D gene: TRBD2
J gene: TRBJ2-5
CDR3 DNA: TGCAGTGCTGGGACTAGCGGGAGAGGTGCGGAGGAGACCCAGTACTTC
CDR3 protein: CSAGTSGRGAEETQYF

clone size: few
V gene: TRBV7-2
D gene: .
J gene: TRBJ1-5
CDR3 DNA: TGTGCCAGCTGCCGGAGGGACGCTAATCAGCCCCAGCATTTT
CDR3 protein: CASCRRDANQPQHF

clone size: many
V gene: TRBV7-2
D gene: TRBD1
J gene: TRBJ2-6
CDR3 DNA: TGTGCCAGCAGCTTAAGGGACAGGATCTCTGGGGCCAACGTCCTGACTTTC
CDR3 protein: CASSLRDRISGANVLTF

clone size: .
V gene: TRBV20-1
D gene: .
J gene: TRBJ1-5
CDR3 DNA: TGCAGTGCTAAGGACAGTCTCATCAATCAGCCCCAGCATTTT
CDR3 protein: CSAKDSLINQPQHF

clone size: .
V gene: TRBV7-2
D gene: .
J gene: TRBJ1-4
CDR3 DNA: TGTGCCAGCAGCTTCACACCTAACCTCAGGGAGGGAGGAAAACTGTTTTTT
CDR3 protein: CASSFTPNLREGGKLFF

clone size: few
V gene: TRBV28
D gene: .
J gene: TRBJ1-4
CDR3 DNA: TGTGCCAGCAGTTTGGGGAGGGAACGGCTGTTTTTT
CDR3 protein: CASSLGRERLFF

clone size: many
V gene: TRBV7-6
D gene: .
J gene: TRBJ2-5
CDR3 DNA: TGTGCCAGCAGTCCTGGGCTAGTCCTAGAGACCCAGTACTTC
CDR3 protein: CASSPGLVLETQYF

clone size: .
V gene: TRBV7-9
D gene: TRBD1
J gene: TRBJ1-2
CDR3 DNA: TGTGCCAGCAGCTCGCACAGGGGGCAAGGTGGCTACACCTTC
CDR3 protein: CASSSHRGQGGYTF

clone size: many
V gene: TRBV7-8
D gene: TRBD1
J gene: TRBJ2-6
CDR3 DNA: TGTGCCAGCAGCCCCTACCTAGGACAGGAGGACGTCCTGACTTTC
CDR3 protein: CASSPYLGQEDVLTF

clone size: few
V gene: TRBV2
D gene: .
J gene: TRBJ2-2
CDR3 DNA: TGTGCCAGCAGTGAACCGAACACCGGGGAGCTGTTTTTT
CDR3 protein: CASSEPNTGELFF

clone size: .
V gene: TRBV7-8
D gene: TRBD2
J gene: TRBJ2-1
CDR3 DNA: TGTGCCAGCAGCTTAGAAGCCATACTAGCGGGATACTACAATGAGCAGTTCTTC
CDR3 protein: CASSLEAILAGYYNEQFF

clone size: .
V gene: TRBV19
D gene: TRBD1
J gene: TRBJ1-3
CDR3 DNA: TGTGCCAGTAGTTCAGGGGGCATCGGAAACACCATATATTTT
CDR3 protein: CASSSGGIGNTIYF

clone size: .
V gene: TRBV6-2/TRBV6-3
D gene: .
J gene: TRBJ2-1
CDR3 DNA: TGTGCCAGCAGTTGGACACCAACCTCCTACAATGAGCAGTTCTTC
CDR3 protein: CASSWTPTSYNEQFF

clone size: few
V gene: TRBV28
D gene: .
J gene: TRBJ2-7
CDR3 DNA: TGTGCCAGCAGTTTAGAATTGGGGGGCGTGAGCTCCTACGAGCAGTACTTC
CDR3 protein: CASSLELGGVSSYEQYF

clone size: .
V gene: TRBV20-1
D gene: TRBD2
J gene: TRBJ2-1
CDR3 DNA: TGCAGTGCTAGTTACCTTAGCGGGAGTTACTATGAGCAGTTCTTC
CDR3 protein: CSASYLSGSYYEQFF

clone size: .
V gene: TRBV9
D gene: .
J gene: TRBJ2-1
CDR3 DNA: TGTGCCAGCAGCGTAGATACAGTCACGGATGAGCAGTTCTTC
CDR3 protein: CASSVDTVTDEQFF

clone size: few
V gene: TRBV20-1
D gene: .
J gene: TRBJ1-1
CDR3 DNA: TGCAGTGCTAGAGAGGGGGGACGGACTGAAGCTTTCTTT
CDR3 protein: CSAREGGRTEAFF

clone size: few
V gene: TRBV6-1
D gene: TRBD1
J gene: TRBJ2-3
CDR3 DNA: TGTGCCAGCAGTGGGGACAGGTACACAGATACGCAGTATTTT
CDR3 protein: CASSGDRYTDTQYF

clone size: .
V gene: TRBV7-6
D gene: TRBD2
J gene: TRBJ2-3
CDR3 DNA: TGTGCCAGCAGCTTAGGCGTGGGGACTAGCGGCACAGATACGCAGTATTTT
CDR3 protein: CASSLGVGTSGTDTQYF

clone size: .
V gene: TRBV19
D gene: .
J gene: TRBJ2-5
CDR3 DNA: TGTGCCAGTAGGCGGGTAGGGAAGGAAGAGACCCAGTACTTC
CDR3 protein: CASRRVGKEETQYF

clone size: few
V gene: TRBV6-5
D gene: .
J gene: TRBJ2-7
CDR3 DNA: TGTGCCAGCACCTTTATCTGGGGTGAGGAGCAGTACTTC
CDR3 protein: CASTFIWGEEQYF

clone size: many
V gene: TRBV7-2
D gene: .
J gene: TRBJ1-1
CDR3 DNA: TGTGCCAGCAGCTTATGGGGGTTTGGGGGGAACACTGAAGCTTTCTTT
CDR3 protein: CASSLWGFGGNTEAFF

clone size: .
V gene: TRBV18
D gene: TRBD1
J gene: TRBJ1-2
CDR3 DNA: TGTGCCAGCTCGACCGGGACAGGTCTCTATGGCTACACCTTC
CDR3 protein: CASSTGTGLYGYTF

clone size: many
V gene: TRBV6-1
D gene: TRBD2
J gene: TRBJ2-5
CDR3 DNA: TGTGCCAGCAGTGAACTAGCGGGAGGGCCCTCAGAGACCCAGTACTTC
CDR3 protein: CASSELAGGPSETQYF

clone size: .
V gene: TRBV5-3
D gene: .
J gene: TRBJ2-3
CDR3 DNA: TGTGCCAGCAGCGTTGGGGGCGGCGGCACAGATACGCAGTATTTT
CDR3 protein: CASSVGGGGTDTQYF

clone size: .
V gene: TRBV24-1
D gene: .
J gene: TRBJ2-2
CDR3 DNA: TGTGCCACCAGTGAACCCGGGTGGGGCGAGGACACCGGGGAGCTGTTTTTT
CDR3 protein: CATSEPGWGEDTGELFF

clone size: many
V gene: TRBV28
D gene: .
J gene: TRBJ2-1
CDR3 DNA: TGTGCCAGCAGTCGCTCGGGACCCGGGACAACTGACAATGAGCAGTTCTTC
CDR3 protein: CASSRSGPGTTDNEQFF

clone size: many
V gene: TRBV6-2/TRBV6-3
D gene: .
J gene: TRBJ2-1
CDR3 DNA: TGTGCCAGCAGTTATTTCGGACCATACAATGAGCAGTTCTTC
CDR3 protein: CASSYFGPYNEQFF

clone size: .
V gene: TRBV7-1
D gene: .
J gene: TRBJ2-1
CDR3 DNA: TGTGCCAGCAGCGAGCGACAGGTCTCCTACAATGAGCAGTTCTTC
CDR3 protein: CASSERQVSYNEQFF

clone size: many
V gene: TRBV7-2
D gene: TRBD1
J gene: TRBJ1-5
CDR3 DNA: TGTGCCAGCAGCTTAGATCCCGGGACAGCTAATCAGCCCCAGCATTTT
CDR3 protein: CASSLDPGTANQPQHF

clone size: few
V gene: TRBV25-1
D gene: TRBD1
J gene: TRBJ2-7
CDR3 DNA: TGTGCCAGCAGGCTATCCGGGACAGGGACCTACGAGCAGTACTTC
CDR3 protein: CASRLSGTGTYEQYF